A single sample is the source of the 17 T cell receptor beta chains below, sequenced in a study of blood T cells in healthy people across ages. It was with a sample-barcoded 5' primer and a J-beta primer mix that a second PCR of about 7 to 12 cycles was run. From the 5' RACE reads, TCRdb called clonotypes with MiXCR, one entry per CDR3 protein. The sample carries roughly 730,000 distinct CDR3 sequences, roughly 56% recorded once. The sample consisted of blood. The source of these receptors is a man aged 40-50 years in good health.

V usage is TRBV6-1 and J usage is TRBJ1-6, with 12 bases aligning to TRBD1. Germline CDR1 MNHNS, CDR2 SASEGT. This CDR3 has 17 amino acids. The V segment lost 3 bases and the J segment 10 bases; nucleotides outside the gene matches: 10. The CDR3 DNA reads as TGTGCCAGCAGTGAGAACTACCCGGGACAGGGGGCGTCACCCCTCCACTTT. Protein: CASSENYPGQGASPLHF.

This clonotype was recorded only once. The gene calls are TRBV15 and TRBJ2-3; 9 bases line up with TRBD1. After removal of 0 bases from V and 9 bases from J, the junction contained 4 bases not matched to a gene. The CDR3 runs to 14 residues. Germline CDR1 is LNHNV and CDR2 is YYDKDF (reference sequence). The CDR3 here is CATSRDRDRDTQYF. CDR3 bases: TGTGCCACCAGCAGAGATCGGGACAGGGACACGCAGTATTTT.

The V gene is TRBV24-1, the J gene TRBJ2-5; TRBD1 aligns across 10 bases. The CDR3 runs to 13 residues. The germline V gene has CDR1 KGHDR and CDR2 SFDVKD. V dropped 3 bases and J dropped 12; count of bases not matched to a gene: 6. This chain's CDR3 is CATSDIIGQGEYF. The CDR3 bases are TGTGCCACCAGTGATATCATCGGACAGGGGGAGTACTTC.

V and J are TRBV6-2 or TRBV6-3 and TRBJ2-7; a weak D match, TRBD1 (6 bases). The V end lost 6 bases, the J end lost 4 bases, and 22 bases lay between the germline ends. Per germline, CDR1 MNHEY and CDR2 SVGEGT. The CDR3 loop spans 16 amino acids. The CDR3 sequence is CASSSHGGLSPYEQYF. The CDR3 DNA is TGTGCCAGCAGCTCACATGGGGGCTTATCGCCTTACGAGCAGTACTTC.

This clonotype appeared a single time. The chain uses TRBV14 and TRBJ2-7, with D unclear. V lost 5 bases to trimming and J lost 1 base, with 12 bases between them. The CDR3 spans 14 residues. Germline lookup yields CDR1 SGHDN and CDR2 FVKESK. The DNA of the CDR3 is TGTGCCAGCAGCGCAATATTAGGGTCCTACGAGCAGTACTTC. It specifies CASSAILGSYEQYF.

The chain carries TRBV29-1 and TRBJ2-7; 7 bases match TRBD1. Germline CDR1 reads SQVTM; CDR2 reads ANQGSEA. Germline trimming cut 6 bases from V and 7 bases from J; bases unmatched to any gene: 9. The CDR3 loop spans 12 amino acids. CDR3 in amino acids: CSVRQGSEEQYF. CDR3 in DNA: TGCAGCGTCAGACAGGGTTCGGAAGAGCAGTACTTC.

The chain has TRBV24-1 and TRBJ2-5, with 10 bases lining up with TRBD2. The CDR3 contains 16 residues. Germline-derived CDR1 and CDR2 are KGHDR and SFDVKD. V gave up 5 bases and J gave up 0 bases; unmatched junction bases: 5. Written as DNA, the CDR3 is TGTGCCACCAGTGGGGCTAGCGGGGGAGACCAAGAGACCCAGTACTTC. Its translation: CATSGASGGDQETQYF.

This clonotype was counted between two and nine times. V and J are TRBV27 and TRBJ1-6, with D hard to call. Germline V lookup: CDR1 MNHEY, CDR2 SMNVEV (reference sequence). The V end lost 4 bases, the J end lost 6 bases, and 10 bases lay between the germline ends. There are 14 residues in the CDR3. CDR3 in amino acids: CASSWDRSNSPLHF. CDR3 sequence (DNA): TGTGCCAGCAGTTGGGATAGGTCTAATTCACCCCTCCACTTT.

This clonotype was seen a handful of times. CDR3 amino acids: CASSQDLWGGQNSYEQYF. In DNA form, the CDR3 reads TGTGCCAGCAGCCAAGATCTTTGGGGTGGACAGAACTCCTACGAGCAGTACTTC. The chain has TRBV4-2 and TRBJ2-7; D is possibly TRBD1 (6 bases). V lost 0 bases, J lost 0 bases, and 18 bases lay in between. Looked up from germline, CDR1 is LGHNA and CDR2 is YNFKEQ. The CDR3 is made up of 18 amino acids.

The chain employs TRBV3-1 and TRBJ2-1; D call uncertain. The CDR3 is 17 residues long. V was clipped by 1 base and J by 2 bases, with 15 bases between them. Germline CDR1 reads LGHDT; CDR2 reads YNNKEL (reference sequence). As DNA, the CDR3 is TGTGCCAGCAGCCAAGGCCCCTCCGGGCGGCCCTACAATGAGCAGTTCTTC. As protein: CASSQGPSGRPYNEQFF.

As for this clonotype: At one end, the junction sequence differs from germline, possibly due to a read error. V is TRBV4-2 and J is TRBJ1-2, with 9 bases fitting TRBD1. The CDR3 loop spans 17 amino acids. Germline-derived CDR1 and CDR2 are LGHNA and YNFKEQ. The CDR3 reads CASSQDGGTGIIYGCTF. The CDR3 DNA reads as TGTGCCAGCAGCCAAGACGGAGGGACAGGGATTATCTATGGCTGCACCTTC.

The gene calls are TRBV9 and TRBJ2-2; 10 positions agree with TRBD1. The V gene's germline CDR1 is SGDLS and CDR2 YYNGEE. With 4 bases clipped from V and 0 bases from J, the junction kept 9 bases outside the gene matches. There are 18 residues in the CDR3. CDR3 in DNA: TGTGCCAGCAGCTCCCGAACGACAGGGGGCGCGAACACCGGGGAGCTGTTTTTT. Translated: CASSSRTTGGANTGELFF.

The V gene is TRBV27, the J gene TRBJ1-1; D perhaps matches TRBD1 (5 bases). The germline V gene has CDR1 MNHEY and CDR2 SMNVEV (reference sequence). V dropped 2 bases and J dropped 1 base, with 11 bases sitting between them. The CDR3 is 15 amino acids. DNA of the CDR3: TGTGCCAGCAGTTTAACATCCCAGGGGAACACTGAAGCTTTCTTT. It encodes CASSLTSQGNTEAFF.

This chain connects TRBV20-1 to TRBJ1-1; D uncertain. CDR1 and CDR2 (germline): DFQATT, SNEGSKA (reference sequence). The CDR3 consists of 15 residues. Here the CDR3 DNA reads TGCAGGGGAAGGGAGGCGGGTTGGGGGAACACTGAAGCTTTCTTT. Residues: CRGREAGWGNTEAFF.

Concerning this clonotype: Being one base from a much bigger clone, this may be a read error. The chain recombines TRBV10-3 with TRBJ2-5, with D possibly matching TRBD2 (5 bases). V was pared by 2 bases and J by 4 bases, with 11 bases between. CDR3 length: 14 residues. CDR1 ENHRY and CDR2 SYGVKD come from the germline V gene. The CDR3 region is CAISELRAGETQYF. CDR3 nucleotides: TGTGCCATCAGTGAGCTGCGGGCAGGAGAGACCCAGTACTTC.

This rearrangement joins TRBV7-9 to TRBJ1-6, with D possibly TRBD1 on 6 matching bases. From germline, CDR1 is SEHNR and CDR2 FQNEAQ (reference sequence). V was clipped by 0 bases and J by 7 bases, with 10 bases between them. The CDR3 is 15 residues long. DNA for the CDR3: TGTGCCAGCAGCTTAGCCACAGGGCTAAATTCACCCCTCCACTTT. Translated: CASSLATGLNSPLHF.

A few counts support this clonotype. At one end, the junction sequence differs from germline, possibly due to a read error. In nucleotides, the CDR3 is TGCGCCAGCAGCCAAGACTGGGGCGGGAGTATTTACAATGAGCAGTTTTTC. It yields the protein CASSQDWGGSIYNEQFF. The rearrangement links TRBV4-3 to TRBJ2-1; 7 nucleotides match TRBD2. CDR3 length: 17 residues. Germline loops: CDR1 LGHNA, CDR2 YSLEER.